Below, one T cell receptor (beta chain) is given with its context. The sample originates from a study of blood T cell repertoires in COVID-19. Study overall: Acute and convalescent COVID-19 specimens originated in the United States, Italy and Spain. Sources were T cells, B-cell-depleted T cells, or PBMCs; the material itself was cDNA or gDNA.

Original data processing: Reference gene primer amplification in the assay estimated nucleated cell counts. Profiled with immunoSEQ multiplex PCR; TCRdb holds only in-frame clones, not every one. V and J calls and clone size come straight from that table; D and trimming were deduced from the DNA. The sample includes some 390,000 clones, about 89% of them seen just once. Seattle patients were enrolled during active infection and followed longitudinally. The sample was peripheral blood. This sequence originates from a woman aged 35 to 49 with COVID-19, enrolled during active disease.

The CDR3 DNA is TGTGCCAGCAGAGAGGGGGATGAGCAGTTCTTC. Translated: CASREGDEQFF. This chain uses TRBV7-9 with TRBJ2-1; TRBD1 might be the D (6 bases). Germline V gene lookup returns CDR1 SEHNR and CDR2 FQNEAQ (reference sequence). The CDR3 spans 11 residues. V was pared by 6 bases and J by 8 bases, with 8 bases between.